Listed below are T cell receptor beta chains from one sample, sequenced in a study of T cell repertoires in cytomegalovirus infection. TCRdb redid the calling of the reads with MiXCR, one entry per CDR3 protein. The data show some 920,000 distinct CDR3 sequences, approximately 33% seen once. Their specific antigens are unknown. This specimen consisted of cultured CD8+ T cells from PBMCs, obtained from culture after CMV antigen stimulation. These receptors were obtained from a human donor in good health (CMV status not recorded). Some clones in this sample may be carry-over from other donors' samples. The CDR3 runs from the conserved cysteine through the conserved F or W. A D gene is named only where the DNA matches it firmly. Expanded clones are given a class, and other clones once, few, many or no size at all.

CASSLGTTGGTGELFF	TGTGCCAGCAGTTTAGGGACAACTGGGGGAACCGGGGAGCTGTTTTTT	16	.	.	TRBJ2-2	TRBV28
CASRWAEGVFDEQFF	TGTGCCAGCAGGTGGGCCGAGGGGGTCTTCGATGAGCAGTTCTTC	15	.	.	TRBJ2-1	TRBV7-6
CASSMGANIQYF	TGTGCCAGCAGTATGGGGGCCAACATTCAGTACTTC	12	.	.	TRBJ2-4	TRBV6-2/TRBV6-3
CASSRSWDRAQETQYF	TGTGCCAGCAGCCGCTCTTGGGACAGGGCGCAAGAGACCCAGTACTTC	16	TRBD1	.	TRBJ2-5	TRBV7-9
CASTADSSTDTQYF	TGTGCCAGCACCGCTGATTCTAGCACAGATACGCAGTATTTT	14	.	.	TRBJ2-3	TRBV28
CATSRSAGVIGRVDYGYTF	TGTGCCACCAGCAGATCGGCGGGGGTGATTGGCAGGGTGGACTATGGCTACACCTTC	19	.	.	TRBJ1-2	TRBV15
CASSTATGYEQYF	TGTGCCAGTAGTACCGCTACAGGGTACGAGCAGTACTTC	13	.	.	TRBJ2-7	TRBV19
CATSGMVGTSGGAEQFF	TGTGCCACCAGCGGAATGGTGGGGACTAGCGGGGGGGCTGAGCAGTTCTTC	17	TRBD2	.	TRBJ2-1	TRBV15
CASSLPRDSVTLRYGYTF	TGTGCCAGCAGCTTACCCCGGGACAGTGTGACGCTGAGATATGGCTACACCTTC	18	TRBD1	many	TRBJ1-2	TRBV7-8
CASSPRQGAREKLFF	TGTGCCAGCAGCCCCAGACAGGGGGCTCGGGAAAAACTGTTTTTT	15	TRBD1	few	TRBJ1-4	TRBV7-8
CASSYPGQGIETQYF	TGTGCCAGCAGTTACCCCGGACAGGGGATTGAGACCCAGTACTTC	15	TRBD1	.	TRBJ2-5	TRBV6-6
CAISDRWSGGPGNEQFF	TGTGCCATCAGTGACCGTTGGTCGGGGGGGCCGGGGAATGAGCAGTTCTTC	17	TRBD2	.	TRBJ2-1	TRBV10-3
CASSQRESSTDTQYF	TGTGCCAGCAGCCAGCGGGAGTCTAGCACAGATACGCAGTATTTT	15	TRBD2	.	TRBJ2-3	TRBV4-2
CASSSLAVDGAYEQYF	TGTGCCAGCAGCTCCCTTGCTGTGGACGGCGCCTACGAGCAGTACTTC	16	.	.	TRBJ2-7	TRBV28
CAVRDRVVDEQFF	TGTGCCGTCCGGGACAGGGTGGTAGATGAGCAGTTCTTC	13	TRBD1	few	TRBJ2-1	TRBV2
CASSLTYRSSYEQYF	TGTGCCAGCAGCTTAACATACAGGAGCTCCTACGAGCAGTACTTC	15	.	.	TRBJ2-7	TRBV7-9
CASSSRQSSSYNEQFF	TGTGCCAGCAGCTCGAGACAGTCCAGCTCCTACAATGAGCAGTTCTTC	16	.	.	TRBJ2-1	TRBV7-9
CASSLPGGGQETQYF	TGTGCCAGCAGCTTACCGGGTGGCGGGCAAGAGACCCAGTACTTC	15	.	few	TRBJ2-5	TRBV7-6
CASSSTINTPLSPYGYTF	TGTGCCAGCAGCTCCACCATAAACACCCCACTATCGCCCTATGGCTACACCTTC	18	.	few	TRBJ1-2	TRBV7-9
CASSQGVQETQYF	TGCGCCAGCAGCCAAGGGGTTCAAGAGACCCAGTACTTC	13	.	.	TRBJ2-5	TRBV4-1
CASSHRADTQYF	TGTGCCAGTAGTCACAGGGCAGATACGCAGTATTTT	12	.	.	TRBJ2-3	TRBV19
CASSGQGNTGELFF	TGTGCCAGCAGTGGACAGGGGAACACCGGGGAGCTGTTTTTT	14	TRBD1	many	TRBJ2-2	TRBV27
CASSPSMSGELFF	TGTGCCAGCAGCCCAAGTATGAGTGGGGAGCTGTTTTTT	13	.	few	TRBJ2-2	TRBV12-3/TRBV12-4
CASSLEVTVSYEQYF	TGTGCCAGCAGCTTAGAAGTGACAGTGTCCTACGAGCAGTACTTC	15	.	many	TRBJ2-7	TRBV7-6
CASSQGWGQPQHF	TGCGCCAGCAGCCAAGGGTGGGGTCAGCCCCAGCATTTT	13	.	.	TRBJ1-5	TRBV4-1
CASSFGQTNEKLFF	TGTGCCAGCAGCTTCGGACAGACTAATGAAAAACTGTTTTTT	14	.	few	TRBJ1-4	TRBV7-6
CATQGARGSPLHF	TGTGCCACTCAGGGGGCGCGAGGGTCACCCCTCCACTTT	13	TRBD1	.	TRBJ1-6	TRBV27
CSARVVGDYGYTF	TGCAGTGCTAGAGTTGTGGGGGATTATGGCTACACCTTC	13	.	few	TRBJ1-2	TRBV20-1
CASSIGDRLNGGYTF	TGTGCCAGCAGCATAGGGGACAGACTAAATGGCGGCTACACCTTC	15	TRBD1	many	TRBJ1-2	TRBV7-6
CASSYLLDREGNEKLFF	TGTGCCAGCAGTTACCTACTGGACAGGGAAGGGAATGAAAAACTGTTTTTT	17	TRBD1	few	TRBJ1-4	TRBV6-6
CASSFGLAPSTDTQYF	TGTGCCAGCAGTTTTGGGCTAGCGCCTAGCACAGATACGCAGTATTTT	16	.	many	TRBJ2-3	TRBV27
CASSLGQATYEQYF	TGTGCCAGCAGCCTAGGACAGGCCACCTACGAGCAGTACTTC	14	TRBD1	.	TRBJ2-7	TRBV6-2/TRBV6-3
CASSPGAGEDTQYF	TGTGCCAGCAGCCCCGGGGCGGGGGAAGATACGCAGTATTTT	14	TRBD2	.	TRBJ2-3	TRBV3-1
CASSYRDRGPNTGELFF	TGTGCCAGCAGTTACCGGGACAGGGGCCCGAACACCGGGGAGCTGTTTTTT	17	TRBD1	.	TRBJ2-2	TRBV12-3/TRBV12-4
CASSLDRPSSGANVLTF	TGTGCCAGCAGCTTGGACAGGCCGTCCTCTGGGGCCAACGTCCTGACTTTC	17	TRBD1	many	TRBJ2-6	TRBV7-2
CASFAEGVGGYTF	TGTGCCAGCTTTGCGGAGGGAGTCGGGGGCTACACCTTC	13	.	few	TRBJ1-2	TRBV6-6
CASSLSYGTARYGYTF	TGTGCCAGCAGCTTAAGTTACGGGACCGCTCGGTATGGCTACACCTTC	16	.	few	TRBJ1-2	TRBV7-4
CASSLVWRIQETQYF	TGTGCCAGCAGCTTAGTATGGAGGATACAAGAGACCCAGTACTTC	15	.	once	TRBJ2-5	TRBV11-2
CASSLNGPGGEAFF	TGTGCCAGCAGCTTGAATGGACCCGGGGGCGAGGCTTTCTTT	14	.	many	TRBJ1-1	TRBV7-2
CASSGTGAVGYTF	TGTGCCAGCAGTGGGACAGGAGCTGTAGGCTACACCTTC	13	TRBD1	few	TRBJ1-2	TRBV25-1
CASSLDSGSRGAEAFF	TGTGCCAGCAGTTTGGATTCCGGAAGCAGGGGCGCTGAAGCTTTCTTT	16	.	.	TRBJ1-1	TRBV28
CASSSRTSGLTDTQYF	TGTGCCAGCAGTTCCCGGACTAGCGGACTCACAGATACGCAGTATTTT	16	TRBD2	.	TRBJ2-3	TRBV6-5
CATSRGEGAGSSYNEQFF	TGTGCCACCAGCCGAGGCGAGGGGGCGGGGAGCTCCTACAATGAGCAGTTCTTC	18	.	.	TRBJ2-1	TRBV15
CAISGHDRVERTGTQYF	TGTGCCATCAGTGGCCACGACAGGGTGGAGAGGACAGGTACGCAGTATTTT	17	TRBD1	once	TRBJ2-3	TRBV10-3
CASRLRRLNTEAFF	TGTGCCAGCAGGCTTCGCCGGCTGAACACTGAAGCTTTCTTT	14	.	few	TRBJ1-1	TRBV6-1
CASSLGQGPNEAFF	TGTGCCAGCAGCTTAGGGCAGGGGCCAAATGAAGCTTTCTTT	14	.	.	TRBJ1-1	TRBV7-8
CASSGLDFSYNEQFF	TGTGCCAGCAGTGGTCTAGATTTCTCCTACAATGAGCAGTTCTTC	15	.	.	TRBJ2-1	TRBV6-2/TRBV6-3
CASSADRSGYEKLFF	TGTGCCAGCAGTGCTGACAGGTCGGGCTACGAAAAACTGTTTTTT	15	.	once	TRBJ1-4	TRBV27
CASTGRSFNEKLFF	TGTGCCAGCACCGGGAGGTCCTTTAATGAAAAACTGTTTTTT	14	.	once	TRBJ1-4	TRBV2
CASSIAPGAYGYTF	TGTGCCAGTAGTATAGCGCCAGGGGCTTATGGCTACACCTTC	14	.	few	TRBJ1-2	TRBV19
CASSLRGKNQPQHF	TGTGCCAGCAGTCTCAGGGGGAAGAATCAGCCCCAGCATTTT	14	TRBD1	few	TRBJ1-5	TRBV12-3/TRBV12-4
CASRRGQGTNQPQHF	TGTGCCAGCAGACGCGGACAGGGGACCAATCAGCCCCAGCATTTT	15	TRBD1	.	TRBJ1-5	TRBV2
CASSIGSRGETQYF	TGTGCCAGCAGTATTGGATCACGCGGGGAGACCCAGTACTTC	14	.	.	TRBJ2-5	TRBV27
CASNPRGYNSPLHF	TGTGCCAGTAACCCACGTGGGTATAATTCACCCCTCCACTTT	14	.	few	TRBJ1-6	TRBV19
CASSFYKYGSVALHF	TGTGCCAGCAGCTTTTACAAATATGGTTCTGTGGCCCTCCACTTT	15	.	.	TRBJ1-6	TRBV5-4
CASSKGSSYEQYF	TGTGCCAGTAGTAAGGGGAGCTCCTACGAGCAGTACTTC	13	.	many	TRBJ2-7	TRBV19
CASSLVFRLAGGPFYEQFF	TGTGCCAGCAGCTTAGTTTTCCGACTCGCGGGGGGGCCCTTCTATGAGCAGTTCTTC	19	TRBD2	many	TRBJ2-1	TRBV7-9
CASSLGTAPYEQYF	TGTGCCAGCAGCTTGGGGACAGCCCCCTACGAGCAGTACTTC	14	.	.	TRBJ2-7	TRBV5-6
CASSHNELDEQFF	TGCGCCAGCAGCCACAATGAGCTCGATGAGCAGTTCTTC	13	.	few	TRBJ2-1	TRBV4-1